The entry below gives a single TCR beta chain sequence along with its context. The antigen remains undetermined. This entry is derived from a study of radiation and T cells in renal cell carcinoma. Looking at the study overall: Nephrectomy followed 15 Gy stereotactic body radiation by 4 weeks. Findings and caveats of the study: Without pretreatment biopsies, baseline tumor clonotype presence was undetermined. Top tumor clonotypes rose in blood 2 weeks post-radiation, then contracted.

The ends were cut back, 2 bases at V and 8 bases at J, with 10 bases in the middle. Germline CDR1 is SGHTA and CDR2 is FQGNSA. The CDR3 loop spans 14 amino acids. As for time point: baseline pretreatment blood. Treatment described: 15 Gy SBRT to primary tumor, nephrectomy 4 weeks later. This renal cell carcinoma was of the clear cell type. Only in-frame clones appear in the TCRdb table, and some are missing; sequencing was by immunoSEQ multiplex PCR. The sample consists of 150,000 or so clones, about nine tenths of them appearing once. The sample here was blood, taken from a patient whose treatment included radiotherapy and nephrectomy. The chain carries TRBV7-2 and TRBJ1-6; D not certain. This receptor was identified in a woman between 70 and 85 years old with renal cell carcinoma. The CDR3 bases are TGTGCCAGCAGCTTAAGGGCCCCTTATTCACCCCTCCACTTT. Protein sequence: CASSLRAPYSPLHF. The variable domain in full, with the rest retrieved from reference TRBV7-2 and TRBJ1-6, is GAGVSQSPSNKVTEKGKDVELRCDPISGHTALYWYRQSLGQGLEFLIYFQGNSAPDKSGLPSDRFSAERTGGSVSTLTIQRTQQEDSAVYLCASSLRAPYSPLHFGNGTRLTVT.